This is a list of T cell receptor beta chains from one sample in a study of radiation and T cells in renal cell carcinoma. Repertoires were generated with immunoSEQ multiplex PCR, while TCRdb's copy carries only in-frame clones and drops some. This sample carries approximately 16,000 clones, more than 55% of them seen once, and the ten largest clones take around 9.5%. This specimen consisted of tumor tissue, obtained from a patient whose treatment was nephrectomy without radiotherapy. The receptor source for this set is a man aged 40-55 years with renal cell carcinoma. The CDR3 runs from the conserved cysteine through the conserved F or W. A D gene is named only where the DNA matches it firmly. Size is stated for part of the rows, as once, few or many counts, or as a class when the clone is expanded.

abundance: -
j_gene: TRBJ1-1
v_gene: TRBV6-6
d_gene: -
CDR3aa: CASSYTAGRAEAFF
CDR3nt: TGTGCCAGCAGTTACACCGCGGGTCGGGCTGAAGCTTTCTTT

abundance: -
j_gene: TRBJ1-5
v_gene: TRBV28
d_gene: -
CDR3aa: CASSLRGGNSNQPQHF
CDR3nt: TGTGCCAGCAGTTTACGGGGCGGGAATAGCAATCAGCCCCAGCATTTT

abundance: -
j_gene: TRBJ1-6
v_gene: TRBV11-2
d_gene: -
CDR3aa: CASSAVGANSPLHF
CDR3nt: TGTGCCAGCAGCGCAGTCGGGGCCAATTCACCCCTCCACTTT

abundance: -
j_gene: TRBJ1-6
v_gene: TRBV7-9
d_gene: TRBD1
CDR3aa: CASSPDRESSPLHF
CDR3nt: TGTGCCAGCAGCCCGGACAGGGAGAGTTCACCCCTCCACTTT

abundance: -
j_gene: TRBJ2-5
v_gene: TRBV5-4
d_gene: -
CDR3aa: CASSLASAYQETQYF
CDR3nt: TGTGCCAGCAGCTTGGCCTCAGCCTACCAAGAGACCCAGTACTTC

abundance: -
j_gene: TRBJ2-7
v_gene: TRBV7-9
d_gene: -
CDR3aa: CASSLVSLVDEQYF
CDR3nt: TGTGCCAGCAGCTTAGTGAGTCTTGTCGACGAGCAGTACTTC

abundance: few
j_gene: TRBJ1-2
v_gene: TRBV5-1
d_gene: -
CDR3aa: CASSWDNYGYTF
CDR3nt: TGCGCCAGCAGCTGGGACAACTATGGCTACACCTTC

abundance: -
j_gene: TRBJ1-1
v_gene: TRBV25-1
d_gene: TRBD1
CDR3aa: CASSGSSGGATEAFF
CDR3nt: TGTGCCAGCAGTGGATCATCAGGGGGGGCCACTGAAGCTTTCTTT

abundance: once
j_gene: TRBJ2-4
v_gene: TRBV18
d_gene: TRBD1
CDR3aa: CASSLNQGAGDIQYF
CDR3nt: TGTGCCAGCTCACTCAACCAGGGGGCCGGGGACATTCAGTACTTC

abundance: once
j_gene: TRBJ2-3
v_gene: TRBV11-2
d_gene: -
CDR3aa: CASSLAPRRPDTQYF
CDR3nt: TGTGCCAGCAGCTTAGCCCCCCGACGGCCAGATACGCAGTATTTT

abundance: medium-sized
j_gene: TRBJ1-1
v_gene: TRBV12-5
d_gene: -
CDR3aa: CASATPGATNTEAFF
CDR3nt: TGTGCTAGTGCCACCCCCGGGGCTACGAACACTGAAGCTTTCTTT

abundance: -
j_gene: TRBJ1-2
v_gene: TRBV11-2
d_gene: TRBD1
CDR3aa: CASSPDTDRNYGYTF
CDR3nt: TGTGCCAGCAGCCCCGATACGGACAGGAACTATGGCTACACCTTC

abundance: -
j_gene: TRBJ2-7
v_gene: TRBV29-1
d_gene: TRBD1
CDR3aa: CSFTAGTGGYEQYF
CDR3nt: TGCAGCTTTACGGCCGGGACAGGGGGCTACGAGCAGTACTTC

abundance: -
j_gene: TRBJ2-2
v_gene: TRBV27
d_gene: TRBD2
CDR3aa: CASGLAGGPRTGELFF
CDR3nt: TGTGCCAGCGGGCTAGCGGGGGGGCCTCGAACCGGGGAGCTGTTTTTT

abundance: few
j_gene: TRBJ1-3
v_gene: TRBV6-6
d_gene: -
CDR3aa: CASSSTYTIYF
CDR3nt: TGTGCCAGCAGTTCTACTTACACCATATATTTT

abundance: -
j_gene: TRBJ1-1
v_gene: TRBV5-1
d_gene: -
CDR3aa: CASSLKVGVMNTEAFF
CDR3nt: TGCGCCAGCAGCTTGAAAGTTGGTGTCATGAACACTGAAGCTTTCTTT

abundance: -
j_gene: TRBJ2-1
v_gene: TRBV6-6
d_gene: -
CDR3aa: CASSLQESSYNEQFF
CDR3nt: TGTGCCAGCAGTTTACAGGAAAGCTCCTACAATGAGCAGTTCTTC

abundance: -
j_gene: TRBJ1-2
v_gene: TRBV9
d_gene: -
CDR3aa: CASSVDLRATYGYTF
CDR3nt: TGTGCCAGCAGCGTAGATTTAAGGGCTACATATGGCTACACCTTC

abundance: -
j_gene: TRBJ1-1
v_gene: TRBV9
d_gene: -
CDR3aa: CASSVVDSPTNTEAFF
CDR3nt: TGTGCCAGCAGCGTAGTGGACAGTCCTACTAACACTGAAGCTTTCTTT

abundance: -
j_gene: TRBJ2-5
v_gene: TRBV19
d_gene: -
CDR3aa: CARKLGKETQYF
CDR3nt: TGTGCCAGGAAACTAGGTAAGGAGACCCAGTACTTC

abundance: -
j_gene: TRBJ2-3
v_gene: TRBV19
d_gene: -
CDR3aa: CASSARGLPSTDTQYF
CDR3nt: TGTGCCAGTAGTGCACGGGGGCTCCCTAGCACAGATACGCAGTATTTT

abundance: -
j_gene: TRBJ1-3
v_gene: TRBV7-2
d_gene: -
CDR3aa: CASSQGVLSGNTIYF
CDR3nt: TGTGCCAGCAGTCAAGGAGTTCTCTCTGGAAACACCATATATTTT

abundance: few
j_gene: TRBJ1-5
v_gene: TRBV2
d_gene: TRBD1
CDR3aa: CATRGEINQPQHF
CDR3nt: TGTGCCACCAGGGGGGAAATCAATCAGCCCCAGCATTTT

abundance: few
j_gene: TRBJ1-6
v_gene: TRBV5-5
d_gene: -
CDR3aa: CASSLFQQSSYNSPLHF
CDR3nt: TGTGCCAGCAGCTTGTTTCAGCAGAGCTCCTATAATTCACCCCTCCACTTT

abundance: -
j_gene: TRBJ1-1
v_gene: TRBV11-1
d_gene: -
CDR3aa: CASSLLSGAFF
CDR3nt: TGTGCCAGCAGCTTACTATCAGGAGCTTTCTTT

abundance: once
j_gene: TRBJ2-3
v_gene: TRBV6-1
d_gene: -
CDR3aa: CASSELAGHNTDTQYF
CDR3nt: TGTGCCAGCAGTGAGTTGGCGGGACATAACACAGATACGCAGTATTTT

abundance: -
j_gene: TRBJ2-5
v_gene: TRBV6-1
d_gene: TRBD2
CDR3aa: CASALAGGRETQYF
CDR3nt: TGTGCCAGCGCCCTAGCGGGCGGGCGGGAGACCCAGTACTTC

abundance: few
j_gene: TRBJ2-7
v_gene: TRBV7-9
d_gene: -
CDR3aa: CASSLGDPGRSYEQYF
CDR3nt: TGTGCCAGCAGCTTAGGGGACCCGGGCCGCTCCTACGAGCAGTACTTC

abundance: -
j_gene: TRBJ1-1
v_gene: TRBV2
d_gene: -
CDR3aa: CASTKTGKRTEAFF
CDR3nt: TGTGCCAGCACCAAAACAGGGAAACGCACTGAAGCTTTCTTT

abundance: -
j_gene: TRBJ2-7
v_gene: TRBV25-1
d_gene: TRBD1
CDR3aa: CASRGRDRVNDEQYF
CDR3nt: TGTGCCAGCAGAGGTCGGGACAGGGTAAACGACGAGCAGTACTTC

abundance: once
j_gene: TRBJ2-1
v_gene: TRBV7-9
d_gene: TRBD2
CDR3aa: CASSLDGGSRNEQFF
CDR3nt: TGTGCCAGCAGCTTAGACGGGGGGAGTCGGAATGAGCAGTTCTTC

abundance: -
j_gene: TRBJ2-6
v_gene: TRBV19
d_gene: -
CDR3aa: CASSISRDLGSGANVLTF
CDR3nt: TGTGCCAGTAGTATATCTCGGGACCTTGGCTCTGGGGCCAACGTCCTGACTTTC

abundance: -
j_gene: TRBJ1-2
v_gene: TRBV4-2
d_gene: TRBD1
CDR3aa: CASSQDLLDRAGYTF
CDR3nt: TGTGCCAGCAGCCAAGACTTACTGGACAGGGCAGGCTACACCTTC

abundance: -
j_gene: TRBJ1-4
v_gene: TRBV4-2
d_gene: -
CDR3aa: CASSQGGEKLFF
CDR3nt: TGTGCCAGCAGCCAAGGGGGGGAAAAACTGTTTTTT

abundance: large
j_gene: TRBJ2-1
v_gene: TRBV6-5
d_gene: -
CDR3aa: CASSTSQGGEQFF
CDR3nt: TGTGCCAGCAGTACTAGTCAGGGAGGAGAGCAGTTCTTC

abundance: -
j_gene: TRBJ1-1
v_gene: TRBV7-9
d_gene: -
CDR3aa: CASSLAQSVNTEAFF
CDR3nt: TGTGCCAGCAGCTTAGCGCAGTCCGTGAACACTGAAGCTTTCTTT

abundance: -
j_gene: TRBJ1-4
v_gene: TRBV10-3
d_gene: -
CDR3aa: CAISESMPGALEKLFF
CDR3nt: TGTGCCATCAGTGAGTCGATGCCAGGAGCCCTGGAAAAACTGTTTTTT

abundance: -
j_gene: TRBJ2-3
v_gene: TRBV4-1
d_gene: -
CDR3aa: CASSQDEGPSTDTQYF
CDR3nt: TGCGCCAGCAGCCAAGACGAGGGCCCTAGCACAGATACGCAGTATTTT

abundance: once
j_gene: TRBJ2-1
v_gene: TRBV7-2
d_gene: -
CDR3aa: CASSSRGGLYNEQFF
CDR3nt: TGTGCCAGCAGCTCTCGCGGGGGCCTATACAATGAGCAGTTCTTC

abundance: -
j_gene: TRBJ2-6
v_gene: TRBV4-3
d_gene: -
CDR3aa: CASSQDPGTSGANVLTF
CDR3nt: TGCGCCAGCAGCCAAGATCCGGGGACATCTGGGGCCAACGTCCTGACTTTC

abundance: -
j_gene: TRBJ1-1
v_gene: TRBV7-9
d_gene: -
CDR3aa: CASSLEGLNTEAFF
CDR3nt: TGTGCCAGCAGCTTAGAAGGGCTGAACACTGAAGCTTTCTTT

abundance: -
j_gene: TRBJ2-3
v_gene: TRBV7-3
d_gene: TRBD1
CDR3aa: CASRITGGSTDTQYF
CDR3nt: TGTGCCAGCAGGATAACAGGGGGGAGCACAGATACGCAGTATTTT

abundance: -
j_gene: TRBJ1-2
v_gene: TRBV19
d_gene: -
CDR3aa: CASSILITNYGYTF
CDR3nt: TGTGCCAGTAGTATTTTAATTACCAACTATGGCTACACCTTC